Presented here are 3 T cell receptor beta chains from one specimen sequenced in a study of control samples from healthy donors and cancer patients. Measured with immunoSEQ multiplex PCR; TCRdb has only the in-frame clones, and not every one. The repertoire includes around 74,000 clones, about 92% of them detected once, and over 4.5% sits in the top ten. Sequencing was carried out using blood. The receptors originated from a woman aged 60-75 years in good health.

The V and J genes are TRBV28 and TRBJ1-2, with 7 bases aligning to TRBD1. The CDR3 spans 16 residues. Trimming removed 3 bases from V and 2 bases from J; junction bases left unmatched: 9. Looked up from germline, CDR1 is MDHEN and CDR2 is SYDVKM. The CDR3 nucleotides read TGTGCCAGCAGTTTGTTTGGGACAGTCTCCAACTATGGCTACACCTTC. Amino acid sequence: CASSLFGTVSNYGYTF.

The V gene is TRBV18, the J gene TRBJ2-7; 8 bases agree with TRBD1. CDR3 size: 15 residues. Germline V gene data show CDR1 as KGHSH and CDR2 as LQKENI. V dropped 3 bases and J dropped 4; count of bases not matched to a gene: 8. CDR3 sequence reads: CASSPGTGGPYEQYF. Here the CDR3 DNA reads TGTGCCAGCTCACCCGGGACAGGCGGCCCTTACGAGCAGTACTTC.

The J gene is TRBJ1-3, the V gene TRBV7-2; a possible D gene is TRBD1 (5 bases). CDR1 and CDR2 (germline): SGHTA, FQGNSA. The CDR3 spans 13 residues. V shed 5 bases and J shed 6 bases, with 11 bases lying between them. The CDR3 DNA follows: TGTGCCAGCAGCCCAGTGGGGGAAAACACCATATATTTT. Protein product: CASSPVGENTIYF.